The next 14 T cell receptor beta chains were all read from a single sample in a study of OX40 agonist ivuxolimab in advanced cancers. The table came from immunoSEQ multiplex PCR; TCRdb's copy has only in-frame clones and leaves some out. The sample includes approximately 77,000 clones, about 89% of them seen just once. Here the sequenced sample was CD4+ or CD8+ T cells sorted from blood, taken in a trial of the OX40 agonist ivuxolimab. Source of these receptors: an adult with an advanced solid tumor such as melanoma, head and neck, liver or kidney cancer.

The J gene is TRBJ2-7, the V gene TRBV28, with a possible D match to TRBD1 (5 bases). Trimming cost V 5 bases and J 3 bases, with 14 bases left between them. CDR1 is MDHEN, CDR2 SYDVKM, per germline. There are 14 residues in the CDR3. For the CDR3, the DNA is TGTGCCAGCAGTCCCCCAGGGTATGTCTACGAGCAGTACTTC. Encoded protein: CASSPPGYVYEQYF.

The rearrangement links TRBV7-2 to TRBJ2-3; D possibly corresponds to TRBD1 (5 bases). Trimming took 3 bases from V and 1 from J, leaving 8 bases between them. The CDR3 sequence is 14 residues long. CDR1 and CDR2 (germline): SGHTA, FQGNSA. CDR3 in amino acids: CASSLRQRTDTQYF. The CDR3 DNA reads TGTGCCAGCAGCTTGAGACAGCGCACAGATACGCAGTATTTT.

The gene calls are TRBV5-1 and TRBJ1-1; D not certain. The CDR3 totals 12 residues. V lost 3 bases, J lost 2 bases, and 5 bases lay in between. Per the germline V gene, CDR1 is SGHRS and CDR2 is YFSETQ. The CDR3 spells CASSSSNTEAFF. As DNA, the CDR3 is TGCGCCAGCAGCTCCTCAAACACTGAAGCTTTCTTT.

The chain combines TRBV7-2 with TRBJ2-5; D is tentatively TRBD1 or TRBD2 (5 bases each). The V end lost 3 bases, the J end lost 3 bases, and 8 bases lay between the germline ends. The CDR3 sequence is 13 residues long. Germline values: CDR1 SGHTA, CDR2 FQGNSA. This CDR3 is CASSLGEKETQYF. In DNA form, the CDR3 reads TGTGCCAGCAGCTTGGGGGAAAAAGAGACCCAGTACTTC. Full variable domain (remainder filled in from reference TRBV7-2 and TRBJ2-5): GAGVSQSPSNKVTEKGKDVELRCDPISGHTALYWYRQSLGQGLEFLIYFQGNSAPDKSGLPSDRFSAERTGGSVSTLTIQRTQQEDSAVYLCASSLGEKETQYFGPGTRLLVL.

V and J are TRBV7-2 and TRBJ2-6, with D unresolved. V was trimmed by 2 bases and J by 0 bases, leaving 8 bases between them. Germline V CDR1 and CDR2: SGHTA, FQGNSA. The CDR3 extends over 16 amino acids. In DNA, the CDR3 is TGTGCCAGCAGCTTAATAATGAACTCTGGGGCCAACGTCCTGACTTTC. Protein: CASSLIMNSGANVLTF.

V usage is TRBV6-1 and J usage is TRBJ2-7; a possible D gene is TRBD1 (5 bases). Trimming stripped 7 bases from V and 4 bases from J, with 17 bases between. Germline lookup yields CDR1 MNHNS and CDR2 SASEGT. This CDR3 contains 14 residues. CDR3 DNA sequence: TGTGCCAGCACCCCCCCGACAGTTAGTTACGAGCAGTACTTC. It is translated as CASTPPTVSYEQYF.

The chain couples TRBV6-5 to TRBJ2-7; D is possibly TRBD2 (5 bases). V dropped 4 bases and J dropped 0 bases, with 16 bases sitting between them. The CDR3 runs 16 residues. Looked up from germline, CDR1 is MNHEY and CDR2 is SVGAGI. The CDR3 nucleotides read TGTGCCAGCAGTTTCTCCGGGAACAGCGACTCCTACGAGCAGTACTTC. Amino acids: CASSFSGNSDSYEQYF.

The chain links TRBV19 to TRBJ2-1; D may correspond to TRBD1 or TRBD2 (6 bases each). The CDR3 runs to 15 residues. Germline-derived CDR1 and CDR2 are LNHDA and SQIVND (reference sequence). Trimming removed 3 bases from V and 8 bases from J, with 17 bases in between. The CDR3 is CASSIPQGGNYEQFF. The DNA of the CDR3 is TGTGCCAGTAGTATCCCACAGGGAGGCAATTATGAGCAGTTCTTC. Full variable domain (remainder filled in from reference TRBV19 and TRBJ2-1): DGGITQSPKYLFRKEGQNVTLSCEQNLNHDAMYWYRQDPGQGLRLIYYSQIVNDFQKGDIAEGYSVSREKKESFPLTVTSAQKNPTAFYLCASSIPQGGNYEQFFGPGTRLTVL.

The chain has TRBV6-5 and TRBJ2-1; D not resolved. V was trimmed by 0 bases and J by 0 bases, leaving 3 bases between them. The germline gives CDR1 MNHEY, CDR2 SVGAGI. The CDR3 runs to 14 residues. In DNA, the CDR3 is TGTGCCAGCAGTTACTCCAGCTCCTACAATGAGCAGTTCTTC. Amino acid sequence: CASSYSSSYNEQFF.

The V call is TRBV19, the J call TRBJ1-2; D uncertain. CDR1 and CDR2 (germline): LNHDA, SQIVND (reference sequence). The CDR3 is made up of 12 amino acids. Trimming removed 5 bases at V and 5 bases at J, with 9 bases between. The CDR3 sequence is CASSFASYGYTF. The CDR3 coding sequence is TGTGCCAGTAGTTTCGCCTCGTATGGCTACACCTTC.

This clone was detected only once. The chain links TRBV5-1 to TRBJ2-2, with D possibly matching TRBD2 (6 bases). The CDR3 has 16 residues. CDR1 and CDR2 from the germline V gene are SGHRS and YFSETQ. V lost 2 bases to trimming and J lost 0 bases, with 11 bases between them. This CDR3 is CASSFIGSTNTGELFF. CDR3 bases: TGCGCCAGCAGCTTTATCGGGAGTACGAACACCGGGGAGCTGTTTTTT.

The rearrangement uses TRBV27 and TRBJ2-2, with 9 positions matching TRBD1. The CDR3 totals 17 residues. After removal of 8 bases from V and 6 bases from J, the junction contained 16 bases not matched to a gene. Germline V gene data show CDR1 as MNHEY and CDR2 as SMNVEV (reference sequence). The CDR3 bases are TGTGCCAGCCTCCCCGCGTGGGACAGGGTCTCTCCCGGGGAGCTGTTTTTT. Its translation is CASLPAWDRVSPGELFF.

The CDR3 nucleotides read TGTGCCAGCAGTTCGTGGGACCGGGGAGGGGCCAACGTCCTGACTTTC. Its translation is CASSSWDRGGANVLTF. V and J are TRBV6-5 and TRBJ2-6; D possibly uses TRBD1 or TRBD2 (5 bases each). V lost 4 bases and J lost 4, with 14 bases in between. The CDR3 runs to 16 residues. CDR1 is MNHEY and CDR2 is SVGAGI in the germline V gene.

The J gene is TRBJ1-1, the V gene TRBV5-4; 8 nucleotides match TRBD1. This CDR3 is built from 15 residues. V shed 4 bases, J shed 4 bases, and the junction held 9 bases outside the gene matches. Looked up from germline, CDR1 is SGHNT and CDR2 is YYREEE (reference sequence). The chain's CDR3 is CASSPGTGRATEAFF. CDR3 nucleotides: TGTGCCAGCAGCCCCGGGACAGGTAGGGCCACTGAAGCTTTCTTT.